This T cell receptor beta chain was sequenced for a study of beta chain features in type 1 diabetes. This clone has at least ten counts. Its antigen is as yet unknown. The entirety of the isolated RNA underwent reverse transcription, so expressed TCRB transcripts were sequenced. Profiled with immunoSEQ multiplex PCR; TCRdb holds only in-frame clones, not every one. The sample carries 300,000 to 400,000 clones, 9.6% recorded once. Study-wide results and caveats: In all four CD4+ subsets, TCRB CDR3 length was significantly, moderately reduced in type 1 diabetes.

The V and J ends lost 6 bases and 13 bases respectively, with 10 bases between them. Germline-derived CDR1 and CDR2 are MNHNY and SVGAGI (reference sequence). The CDR3 is 11 residues long. V usage is TRBV6-6 and J usage is TRBJ2-6, with D unclear. The TCR was taken from a man aged 25 to 45 with type 1 diabetes. The sample consisted of central memory CD4+ T cells from blood. In nucleotides, the CDR3 is TGTGCCAGCAGCCCCGAGAATGTCCTGACTTTC. This gives the protein CASSPENVLTF.